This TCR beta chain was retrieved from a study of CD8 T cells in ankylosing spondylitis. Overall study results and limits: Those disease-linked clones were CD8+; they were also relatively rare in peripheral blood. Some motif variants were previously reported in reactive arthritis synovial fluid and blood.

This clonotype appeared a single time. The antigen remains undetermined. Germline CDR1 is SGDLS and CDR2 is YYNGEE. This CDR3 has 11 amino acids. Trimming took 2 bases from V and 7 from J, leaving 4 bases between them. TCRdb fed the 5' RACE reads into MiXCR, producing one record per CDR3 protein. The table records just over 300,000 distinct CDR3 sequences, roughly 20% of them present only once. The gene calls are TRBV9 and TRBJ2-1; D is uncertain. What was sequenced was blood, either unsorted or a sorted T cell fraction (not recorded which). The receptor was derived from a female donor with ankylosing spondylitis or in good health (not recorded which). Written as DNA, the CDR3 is TGTGCCAGCAGCGTGACTAATGAGCAGTTCTTC. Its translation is CASSVTNEQFF.